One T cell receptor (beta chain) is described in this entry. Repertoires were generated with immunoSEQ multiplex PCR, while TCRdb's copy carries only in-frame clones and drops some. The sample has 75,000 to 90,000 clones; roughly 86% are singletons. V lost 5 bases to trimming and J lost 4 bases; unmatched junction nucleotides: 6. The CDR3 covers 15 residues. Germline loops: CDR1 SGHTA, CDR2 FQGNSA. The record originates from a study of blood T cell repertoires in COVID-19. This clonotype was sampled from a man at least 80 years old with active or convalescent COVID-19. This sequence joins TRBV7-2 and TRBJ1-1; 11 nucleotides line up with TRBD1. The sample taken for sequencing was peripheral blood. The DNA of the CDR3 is TGTGCCAGCAGCCCCAGGACAGGGGGCGTCACTGAAGCTTTCTTT. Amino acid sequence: CASSPRTGGVTEAFF.